The clone carrying this T cell receptor (beta chain) was observed once. Its antigen is not known. These data originate in a study of blood T cells in healthy people across ages. The length of the CDR3 is 15 residues. The V gene's germline CDR1 is MNHEY and CDR2 SVGAGI. Trimming cost V 2 bases and J 5 bases, with 15 bases left between them. Study conclusions and caveats: Bulk PBMC profiling left naive and antigen-experienced comparisons inconclusive.

A second about 7 to 12 cycle PCR used barcoded and J-beta primers. One entry per CDR3 protein, called by TCRdb with MiXCR from the 5' RACE reads. The repertoire holds about 900,000 distinct CDR3 sequences, with around 68% as singletons. The gene calls are TRBV6-5 and TRBJ1-1; no clear D. The receptor comes from a man younger than 40 in good health. Input material: blood. This CDR3 reads CASSYVTPMGTEAFF. Written as DNA, the CDR3 is TGTGCCAGCAGTTACGTGACCCCAATGGGGACTGAAGCTTTCTTT.